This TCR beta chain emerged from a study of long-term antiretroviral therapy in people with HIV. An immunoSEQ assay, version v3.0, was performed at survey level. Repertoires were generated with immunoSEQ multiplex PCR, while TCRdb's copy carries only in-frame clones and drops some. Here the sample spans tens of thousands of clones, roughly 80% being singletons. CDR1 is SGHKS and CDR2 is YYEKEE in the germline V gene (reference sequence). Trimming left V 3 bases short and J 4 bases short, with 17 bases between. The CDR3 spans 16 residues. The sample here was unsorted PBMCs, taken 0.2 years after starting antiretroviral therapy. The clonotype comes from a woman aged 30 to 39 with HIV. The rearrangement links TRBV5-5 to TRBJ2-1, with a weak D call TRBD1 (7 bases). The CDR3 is CASSSQGGGQYNEQFF. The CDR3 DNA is TGTGCCAGCAGCTCTCAGGGGGGAGGCCAATACAATGAGCAGTTCTTC.